This T cell receptor (beta chain) was sequenced for a study of T cells expressing NK-cell markers. Overall study results and limits: There were a few donors in whom these clonotypes also led the CD3+CD56-NKG2C+ fraction.

The CDR3 extends over 17 amino acids. Germline lookup yields CDR1 MNHNS and CDR2 SASEGT. TCRdb re-called the 5' RACE reads; one entry per CDR3 protein, DNA not given. The sample has about 400,000 distinct CDR3 sequences. In regard to this clonotype: No antigen is known for it.

The sequence came from a woman between 50 and 59 years old in good health. The rearrangement joins TRBV6-1 to TRBJ1-1; there is no DNA to check the TCRdb D call of TRBD1. Sequencing was carried out using blood T cells: a sorted CD56 or NKG2C T cell subset, CD4+ or CD8+ T cells, or bulk PBMC T cells (not recorded which). This CDR3 reads CASSGVVGEPGDTEAFF.